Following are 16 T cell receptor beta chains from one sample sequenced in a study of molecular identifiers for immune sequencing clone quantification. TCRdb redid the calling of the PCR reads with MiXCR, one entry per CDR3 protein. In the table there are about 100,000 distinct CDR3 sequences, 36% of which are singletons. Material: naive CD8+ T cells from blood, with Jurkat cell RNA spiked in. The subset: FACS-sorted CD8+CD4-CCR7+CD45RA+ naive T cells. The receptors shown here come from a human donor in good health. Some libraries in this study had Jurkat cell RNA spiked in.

The CDR3 sequence: CASRYPGLLTDEQFF. In nucleotides, the CDR3 is TGTGCCAGCAGGTATCCGGGACTTCTCACTGATGAGCAGTTCTTC. This chain joins TRBV7-8 and TRBJ2-1, with D perhaps TRBD2 (6 bases). CDR3 length: 15 amino acids. V was shortened by 6 bases and J by 8 bases, with 20 bases between the two germline ends. Germline V lookup: CDR1 SGHVS, CDR2 FQNEAQ. Using reference TRBV7-8 and TRBJ2-1 for the parts outside the CDR3, the full variable domain is GAGVSQSPRYKVAKRGQDVALRCDPISGHVSLFWYQQALGQGPEFLTYFQNEAQLDKSGLPSDRFFAERPEGSVSTLKIQRTQQEDSAVYLCASRYPGLLTDEQFFGPGTRLTVL.

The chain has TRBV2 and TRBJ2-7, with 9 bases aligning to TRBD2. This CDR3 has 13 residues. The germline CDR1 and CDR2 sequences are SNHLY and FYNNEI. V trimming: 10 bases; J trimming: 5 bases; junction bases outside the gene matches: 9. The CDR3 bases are TGTGCCAACCAGGCGGGGGGGTTCGACGAGCAGTACTTC. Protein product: CANQAGGFDEQYF.

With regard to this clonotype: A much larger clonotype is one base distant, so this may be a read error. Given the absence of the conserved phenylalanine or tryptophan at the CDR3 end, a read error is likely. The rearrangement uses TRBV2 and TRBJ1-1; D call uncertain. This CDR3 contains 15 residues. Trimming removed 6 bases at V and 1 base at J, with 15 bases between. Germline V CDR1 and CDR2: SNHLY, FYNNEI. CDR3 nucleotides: TGTGCCAGCAGGCAGACGCGAGCTAAGAACACTGAAGCTTTCATT. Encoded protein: CASRQTRAKNTEAFI.

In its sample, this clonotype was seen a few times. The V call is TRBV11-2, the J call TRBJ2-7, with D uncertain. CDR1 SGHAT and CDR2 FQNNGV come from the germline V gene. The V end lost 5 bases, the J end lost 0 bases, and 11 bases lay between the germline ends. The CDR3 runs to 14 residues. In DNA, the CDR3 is TGTGCCAGCAGCCAGACAACACCCTCCTACGAGCAGTACTTC. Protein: CASSQTTPSYEQYF.

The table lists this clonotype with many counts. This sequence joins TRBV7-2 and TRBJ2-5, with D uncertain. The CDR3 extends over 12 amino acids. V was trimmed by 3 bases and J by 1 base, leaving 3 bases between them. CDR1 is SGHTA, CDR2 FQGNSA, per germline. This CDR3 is CASSFGQETQYF. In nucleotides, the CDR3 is TGTGCCAGCAGCTTCGGCCAAGAGACCCAGTACTTC.

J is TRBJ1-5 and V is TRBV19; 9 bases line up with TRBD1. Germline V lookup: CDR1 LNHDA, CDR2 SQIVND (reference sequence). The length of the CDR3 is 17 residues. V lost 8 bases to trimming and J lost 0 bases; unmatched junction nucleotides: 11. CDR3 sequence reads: CASCPEDRGYSNQPQHF. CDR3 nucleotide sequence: TGTGCCAGTTGTCCCGAGGACAGGGGTTATAGCAATCAGCCCCAGCATTTT.

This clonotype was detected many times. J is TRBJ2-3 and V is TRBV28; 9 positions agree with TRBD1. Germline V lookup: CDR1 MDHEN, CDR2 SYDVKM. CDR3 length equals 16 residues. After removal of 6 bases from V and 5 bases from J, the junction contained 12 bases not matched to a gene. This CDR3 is CASSVLYRGPGDTQYF. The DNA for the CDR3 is TGTGCCAGCAGCGTACTTTACAGGGGGCCCGGAGATACGCAGTATTTT.

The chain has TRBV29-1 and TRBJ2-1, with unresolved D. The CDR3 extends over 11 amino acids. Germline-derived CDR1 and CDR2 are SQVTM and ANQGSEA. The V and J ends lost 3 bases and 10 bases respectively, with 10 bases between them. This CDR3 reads CSVDGVVEQFF. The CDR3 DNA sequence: TGCAGCGTTGACGGTGTCGTAGAGCAGTTCTTC.

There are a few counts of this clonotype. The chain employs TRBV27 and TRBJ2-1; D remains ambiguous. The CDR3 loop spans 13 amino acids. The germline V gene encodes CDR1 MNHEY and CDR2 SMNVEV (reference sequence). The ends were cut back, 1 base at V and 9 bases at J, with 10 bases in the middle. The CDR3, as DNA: TGTGCCAGCAGTTTATTAATGTTTGGTGAGCAGTTCTTC. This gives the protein CASSLLMFGEQFF.

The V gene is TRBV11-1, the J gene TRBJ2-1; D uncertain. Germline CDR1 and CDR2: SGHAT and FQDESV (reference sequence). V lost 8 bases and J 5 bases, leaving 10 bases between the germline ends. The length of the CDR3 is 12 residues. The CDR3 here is CASARFDNEQFF. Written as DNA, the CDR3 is TGTGCCAGCGCCCGGTTTGACAATGAGCAGTTCTTC.

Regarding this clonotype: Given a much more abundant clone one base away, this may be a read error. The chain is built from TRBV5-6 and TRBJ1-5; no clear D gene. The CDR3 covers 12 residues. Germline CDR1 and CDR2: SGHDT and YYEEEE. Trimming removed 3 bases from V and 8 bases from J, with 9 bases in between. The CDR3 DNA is TGTGCCAGCAGCTACTGGGGAAAGCCCCAGCATTTT. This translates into CASSYWGKPQHF.

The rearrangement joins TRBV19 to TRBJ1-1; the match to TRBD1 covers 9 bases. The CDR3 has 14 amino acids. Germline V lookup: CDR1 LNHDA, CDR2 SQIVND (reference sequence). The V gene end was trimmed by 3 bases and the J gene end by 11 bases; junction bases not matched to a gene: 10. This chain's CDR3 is CASSIPGTGNAAFF. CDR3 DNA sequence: TGTGCCAGTAGTATCCCTGGGACAGGGAATGCGGCTTTCTTT.

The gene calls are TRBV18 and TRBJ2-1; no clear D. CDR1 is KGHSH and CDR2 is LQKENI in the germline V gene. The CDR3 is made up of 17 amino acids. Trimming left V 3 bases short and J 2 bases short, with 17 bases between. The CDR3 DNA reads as TGTGCCAGCTCACCGTTCGGGTCAGAAGTAACCTACAATGAGCAGTTCTTC. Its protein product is CASSPFGSEVTYNEQFF.

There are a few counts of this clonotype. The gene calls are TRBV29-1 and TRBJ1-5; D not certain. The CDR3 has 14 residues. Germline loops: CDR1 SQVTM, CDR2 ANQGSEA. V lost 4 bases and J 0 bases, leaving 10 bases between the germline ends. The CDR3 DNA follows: TGCAGCGTTGGTACGGAACATAGCAATCAGCCCCAGCATTTT. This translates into CSVGTEHSNQPQHF. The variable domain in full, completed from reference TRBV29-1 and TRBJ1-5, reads SAVISQKPSRDICQRGTSLTIQCQVDSQVTMMFWYRQQPGQSLTLIATANQGSEATYESGFVIDKFPISRPNLTFSTLTVSNMSPEDSSIYLCSVGTEHSNQPQHFGDGTRLSIL.

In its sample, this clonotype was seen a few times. CDR3 amino acids: CASSLLEHEQYF. The CDR3 DNA follows: TGTGCCAGCAGCTTATTGGAGCACGAGCAGTACTTC. The rearrangement joins TRBV13 to TRBJ2-7, with D unresolved. The V end lost 2 bases, the J end lost 5 bases, and 7 bases lay between the germline ends. Per the germline V gene, CDR1 is PRHDT and CDR2 is FYEKMQ (reference sequence). This CDR3 contains 12 residues.

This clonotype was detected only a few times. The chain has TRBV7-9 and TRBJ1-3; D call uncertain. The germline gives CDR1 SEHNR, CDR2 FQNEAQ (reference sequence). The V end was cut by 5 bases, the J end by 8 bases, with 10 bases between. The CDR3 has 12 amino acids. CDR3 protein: CASSQRLDTIYF. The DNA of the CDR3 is TGTGCCAGCAGCCAACGGTTGGACACCATATATTTT.